A single sample gave rise to the 10 T cell receptor beta chains below, sequenced in a study of T cell responses to AZD1222 COVID-19 vaccine. Profiled with immunoSEQ multiplex PCR; TCRdb holds only in-frame clones, not every one. The sample records 100,000 to 150,000 clones, around 89% being singletons. The sequencing used peripheral blood, collected on day 0 of AZD1222 vaccination. The receptors originated from an adult in good health.

V is TRBV25-1 and J is TRBJ2-2, with TRBD1 matching 8 bases. The V segment lost 3 bases and the J segment 1 base; nucleotides outside the gene matches: 4. The CDR3 has 16 amino acids. Looked up from germline, CDR1 is MGHDK and CDR2 is SYGVNS. The CDR3 DNA is TGTGCCAGCAGTGATCCGACAGGGGTGAACACCGGGGAGCTGTTTTTT. It translates to CASSDPTGVNTGELFF.

V gene TRBV6-4 combines with J gene TRBJ2-5, with 13 bases matching TRBD2. CDR1 and CDR2 from the germline V gene are MRHNA and SNTAGT. This CDR3 has 19 residues. V shed 6 bases, J shed 0 bases, and the junction held 13 bases outside the gene matches. The CDR3 spells CASRVPLAGGGENQETQYF. CDR3 nucleotides: TGTGCCAGCAGAGTCCCACTAGCGGGAGGGGGAGAAAACCAAGAGACCCAGTACTTC.

The rearrangement joins TRBV10-3 to TRBJ1-5; 10 bases map to TRBD1. The CDR3 covers 14 residues. V dropped 6 bases and J dropped 4; count of bases not matched to a gene: 3. Germline CDR1 reads ENHRY; CDR2 reads SYGVKD. The CDR3 coding sequence is TGTGCCATCAGGGGGACAGGGGATAATCAGCCCCAGCATTTT. It codes for CAIRGTGDNQPQHF.

The chain is built from TRBV30 and TRBJ2-7; tentative D call: TRBD1 (5 bases). The V gene's germline CDR1 is GTSNPN and CDR2 SVGIG (reference sequence). Between the trimmed V and J ends, which lost 2 bases and 3 bases, there was a span of 14 bases. The CDR3 runs to 14 residues. CDR3 loop: CAWSFSTGDYEQYF. Written as DNA, the CDR3 is TGTGCCTGGAGTTTTTCCACAGGAGACTACGAGCAGTACTTC.

This sequence joins TRBV28 and TRBJ2-5, with a weak D call TRBD2 (6 bases). The V end was cut by 8 bases, the J end by 5 bases, with 12 bases between. This CDR3 is built from 12 residues. The germline V gene encodes CDR1 MDHEN and CDR2 SYDVKM. CDR3 sequence: CASSHGGETQYF. The CDR3 DNA sequence: TGTGCCAGCTCCCACGGGGGTGAGACCCAGTACTTC.

J is TRBJ1-3 and V is TRBV9; D may be TRBD1 (6 bases). V lost 0 bases to trimming and J lost 2 bases, with 6 bases between them. This CDR3 has 14 residues. Germline loops: CDR1 SGDLS, CDR2 YYNGEE. CDR3 loop: CASSVGQAGNTIYF. CDR3 in DNA: TGTGCCAGCAGCGTAGGACAGGCTGGAAACACCATATATTTT.

The V call is TRBV6-5, the J call TRBJ1-2; D perhaps matches TRBD1 (5 bases). Germline CDR1 is MNHEY and CDR2 is SVGAGI. There are 14 residues in the CDR3. Trimming left V 8 bases short and J 3 bases short, with 16 bases between. The CDR3 region is CASENLGRDYGYTF. CDR3 bases: TGTGCCAGCGAAAACTTGGGCAGGGACTATGGCTACACCTTC.

V is TRBV5-6 and J is TRBJ1-4; TRBD1 agrees at 8 bases. The CDR3 totals 15 residues. With V trimmed by 0 bases and J by 7 bases, 5 bases remained unmatched. Germline CDR1 SGHDT, CDR2 YYEEEE. CDR3 in amino acids: CASSLAGQGSEKLFF. CDR3 nucleotide sequence: TGTGCCAGCAGCTTGGCCGGACAGGGCAGTGAAAAACTGTTTTTT.

V is TRBV9 and J is TRBJ1-2; TRBD1 agrees at 9 bases. The CDR3 is 17 residues long. Germline-derived CDR1 and CDR2 are SGDLS and YYNGEE. V lost 1 base to trimming and J lost 4 bases; unmatched junction nucleotides: 11. CDR3 nucleotides: TGTGCCAGCAGCGTAAGCCGGACAGGGGAGGGGGCCTATGGCTACACCTTC. This encodes CASSVSRTGEGAYGYTF.

V and J are TRBV30 and TRBJ1-5, with a weak D call TRBD1 (6 bases). V was cut by 6 bases and J by 4 bases, with 10 bases left in between. The CDR3 has 12 amino acids. Germline CDR1 reads GTSNPN; CDR2 reads SVGIG (reference sequence). The CDR3 protein is CACRGNNQPQHF. CDR3 DNA: TGTGCCTGTAGGGGGAATAATCAGCCCCAGCATTTT.